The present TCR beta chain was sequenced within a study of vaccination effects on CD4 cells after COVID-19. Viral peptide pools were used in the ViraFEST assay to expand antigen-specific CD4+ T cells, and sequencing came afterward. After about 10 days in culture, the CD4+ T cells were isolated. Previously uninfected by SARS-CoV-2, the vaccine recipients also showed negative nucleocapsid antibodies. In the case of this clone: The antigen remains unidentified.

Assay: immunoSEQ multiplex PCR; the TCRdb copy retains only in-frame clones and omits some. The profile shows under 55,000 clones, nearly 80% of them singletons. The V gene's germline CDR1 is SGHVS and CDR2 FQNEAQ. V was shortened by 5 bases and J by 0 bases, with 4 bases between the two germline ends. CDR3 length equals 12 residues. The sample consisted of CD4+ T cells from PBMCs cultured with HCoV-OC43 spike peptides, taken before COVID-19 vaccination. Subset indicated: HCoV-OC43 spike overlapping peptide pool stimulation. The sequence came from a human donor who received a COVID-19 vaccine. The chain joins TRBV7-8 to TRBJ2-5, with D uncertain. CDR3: CASSPYQETQYF. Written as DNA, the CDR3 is TGTGCCAGCAGCCCGTACCAAGAGACCCAGTACTTC. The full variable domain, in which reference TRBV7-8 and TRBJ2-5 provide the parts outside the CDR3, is GAGVSQSPRYKVAKRGQDVALRCDPISGHVSLFWYQQALGQGPEFLTYFQNEAQLDKSGLPSDRFFAERPEGSVSTLKIQRTQQEDSAVYLCASSPYQETQYFGPGTRLLVL.